These 26 T cell receptor beta chains came from one sample sequenced in a study of PD-L1 blockade in urothelial cancer. Clones were sequenced by immunoSEQ multiplex PCR, and TCRdb holds only the in-frame ones, with some missing. Among more than 35,000 clones, roughly 38% were seen once, and the ten largest hold 8.9%. The sequences come from tumor tissue, collected before atezolizumab (anti-PD-L1) treatment. The source of these receptors is a man between 60 and 75 years old with urothelial cancer.

Only a few counts were recorded for this clone. This chain uses TRBV29-1 with TRBJ1-2; 7 positions match TRBD1. Germline loops: CDR1 SQVTM, CDR2 ANQGSEA. The CDR3 has 12 amino acids. The V and J ends lost 7 bases and 8 bases, in that order; junction bases with no gene match: 10. Here the CDR3 DNA reads TGCAGCGCGACAGGGAACGGTCGCGGCTACACCTTC. It is translated as CSATGNGRGYTF.

The rearrangement links TRBV9 to TRBJ1-4; possibly TRBD1 for D (6 bases). In germline, CDR1 is SGDLS, CDR2 YYNGEE. The CDR3 is 15 amino acids. Trimming stripped 4 bases from V and 8 bases from J, with 18 bases between. CDR3 nucleotides: TGTGCCAGCAGCTCCCTGGAAGGGGGTTTGGAAAAACTGTTTTTT. It is translated as CASSSLEGGLEKLFF.

This rearrangement joins TRBV30 to TRBJ1-5; no definite D call. CDR3 length: 13 residues. Germline CDR1 GTSNPN, CDR2 SVGIG (reference sequence). V was shortened by 0 bases and J by 1 base, with 4 bases between the two germline ends. CDR3 nucleotide sequence: TGTGCCTGGAGTGTTACGAGCAATCAGCCCCAGCATTTT. Encoded protein: CAWSVTSNQPQHF.

This clone has just a few counts. The chain recombines TRBV29-1 with TRBJ2-1; either TRBD1 or TRBD2 may fit D (5 bases each). Germline values: CDR1 SQVTM, CDR2 ANQGSEA. The CDR3 runs to 14 residues. Trimming took 4 bases from V and 0 from J, leaving 10 bases between them. Here the CDR3 reads CSVVGTSSYNEQFF. CDR3 nucleotides: TGCAGCGTTGTCGGGACCAGCTCCTACAATGAGCAGTTCTTC.

The J gene is TRBJ1-5, the V gene TRBV19; TRBD1 matches 8 bases. The length of the CDR3 is 16 residues. The germline V gene encodes CDR1 LNHDA and CDR2 SQIVND (reference sequence). V lost 2 bases, J lost 2 bases, and 5 bases stayed unmatched. The CDR3 protein is CASSILDRVGNQPQHF. CDR3 DNA sequence: TGTGCCAGTAGTATATTGGACAGGGTAGGCAATCAGCCCCAGCATTTT.

A few counts support this clone. The chain couples TRBV19 to TRBJ1-5; 8 bases map to TRBD1. The CDR3 loop spans 15 amino acids. The trim removed 6 bases at V and 3 bases at J, leaving 7 bases unmatched. The germline CDR1 and CDR2 sequences are LNHDA and SQIVND (reference sequence). As DNA, the CDR3 is TGTGCCAGTAGGGGGGGGACAGGAATCAATCAGCCCCAGCATTTT. The encoded protein is CASRGGTGINQPQHF.

The J gene is TRBJ1-3, the V gene TRBV6-8; 8 nucleotides line up with TRBD1. This CDR3 has 14 residues. Germline V gene data show CDR1 as MNHGY and CDR2 as SAAAGT. V was pared by 8 bases and J by 9 bases, with 12 bases of the junction left unmatched. The CDR3 bases are TGTGCCAGCTATGACAGGGGTATGGTCGCCACCATATATTTT. Its protein product is CASYDRGMVATIYF.

This clone has a handful of counts. This chain joins TRBV1 and TRBJ1-6; the DNA was not compared with TRBD1, the D call given in the table. TRBV1 is annotated as a pseudogene. CDR3 length: 21 amino acids. The CDR3 reads CASSQAPGQGRGSSYNSPLHF. CDR3 coding DNA: TGCGCCAGCAGCCAAGCCCCGGGACAGGGAAGGGGTAGCTCCTATAATTCACCCCTCCACTTT.

This clone was seen a few times. This chain joins TRBV6-8 and TRBJ1-3, with TRBD1 matching over 8 bases. The CDR3 loop spans 16 amino acids. The junction had 6 bases not matched to a gene; V was cut back by 5 bases and J by 0 bases. CDR1 is MNHGY and CDR2 is SAAAGT in the germline V gene. The CDR3 here is CASSAKTGGSGNTIYF. CDR3 bases: TGTGCCAGCAGTGCCAAAACAGGGGGCTCTGGAAACACCATATATTTT.

This chain connects TRBV6-8 to TRBJ2-2, with 9 bases aligning to TRBD2. CDR1 and CDR2 from the germline V gene are MNHGY and SAAAGT. The CDR3 is 15 residues long. V gave up 6 bases and J gave up 2 bases; unmatched junction bases: 4. This CDR3 is CASRELAGNTGELFF. In DNA, the CDR3 is TGTGCCAGCAGGGAACTAGCGGGCAACACCGGGGAGCTGTTTTTT.

This clone was counted a single time. The gene calls are TRBV28 and TRBJ1-2; D perhaps matches TRBD1 (5 bases). The germline V gene has CDR1 MDHEN and CDR2 SYDVKM. This CDR3 spans 15 amino acids. With 3 bases removed from V and 3 bases from J, the gap between germline ends came to 14 bases. CDR3 loop: CASSFYQGQHYGYTF. The DNA of the CDR3 is TGTGCCAGCAGTTTCTATCAGGGTCAGCACTATGGCTACACCTTC.

V and J are TRBV28 and TRBJ1-1, with D uncertain. There are 12 residues in the CDR3. Looked up from germline, CDR1 is MDHEN and CDR2 is SYDVKM. The V and J ends lost 10 bases and 9 bases respectively, with 18 bases between them. DNA of the CDR3: TGTGCCACTAAGACGGATCTTCCCCAAGCTTTCTTT. Amino acid sequence: CATKTDLPQAFF.

This clone was counted between two and nine times. The V and J genes are TRBV7-6 and TRBJ1-5, with D perhaps matching TRBD1 (6 bases). This CDR3 comprises 14 residues. CDR1 and CDR2 from the germline V gene are SGHVS and FNYEAQ. This CDR3 is CAVGADYSNQPQHF. The CDR3 region has the DNA TGTGCGGTGGGGGCAGATTATAGCAATCAGCCCCAGCATTTT.

This rearrangement joins TRBV6-8 to TRBJ2-7; maybe TRBD1 (5 bases). Trimming removed 5 bases at V and 0 bases at J, with 11 bases between. Germline lookup yields CDR1 MNHGY and CDR2 SAAAGT. The CDR3 has 14 amino acids. CDR3 coding DNA: TGTGCCAGCAGTGGGCAGGGATCCTCCTACGAGCAGTACTTC. Amino acids: CASSGQGSSYEQYF.

This clone was seen a handful of times. The chain couples TRBV6-8 to TRBJ2-5, with a possible D match to TRBD2 (7 bases). This CDR3 region has 16 residues. CDR1 and CDR2 from the germline V gene are MNHGY and SAAAGT. Between the trimmed V and J ends, which lost 5 bases and 5 bases, there was a span of 21 bases. This chain's CDR3 is CASSGGAGISSETQYF. CDR3 nucleotides: TGTGCCAGCAGTGGGGGGGCAGGTATCTCGTCCGAGACCCAGTACTTC.

V and J are TRBV9 and TRBJ2-7, with D possibly matching TRBD2 (6 bases). Per the germline V gene, CDR1 is SGDLS and CDR2 is YYNGEE. This CDR3 comprises 13 residues. V was trimmed by 2 bases and J by 2 bases, leaving 8 bases between them. The CDR3 loop is CASSVAGTYEQYF. CDR3 bases: TGTGCCAGCAGCGTGGCGGGGACCTACGAGCAGTACTTC.

J is TRBJ2-7 and V is TRBV28, with 7 bases identical to TRBD2. CDR1 MDHEN and CDR2 SYDVKM come from the germline V gene. V was pared by 6 bases and J by 7 bases, with 15 bases of the junction left unmatched. The CDR3 sequence is 15 residues long. As DNA, the CDR3 is TGTGCCAGCAGGGACACCGGGACCGCCGGGAGGGAGCAGTACTTC. This gives the protein CASRDTGTAGREQYF.

The chain uses TRBV29-1 and TRBJ2-7; D gene ambiguous. This CDR3 region has 13 residues. V was pared by 7 bases and J by 0 bases, with 13 bases between. Germline V gives CDR1 SQVTM, CDR2 ANQGSEA. CDR3 nucleotide sequence: TGCAGCGGAGAAGTAAGGAGCTCCTACGAGCAGTACTTC. The encoded protein is CSGEVRSSYEQYF.

This clone was detected a few times. The chain employs TRBV6-8 and TRBJ2-5, with 9 bases matching TRBD2. The CDR3 is 13 amino acids. The germline gives CDR1 MNHGY, CDR2 SAAAGT. J was trimmed by 5 bases and V by 5 bases; bases with no gene match: 3. DNA of the CDR3: TGTGCCAGCAGTGGACTAGCGTCCGAGACCCAGTACTTC. Translation: CASSGLASETQYF.

The V and J genes are TRBV28 and TRBJ1-2, with D tentatively TRBD1 (5 bases). This CDR3 has 14 residues. Germline V gene data show CDR1 as MDHEN and CDR2 as SYDVKM. The V end lost 4 bases, the J end lost 8 bases, and 17 bases lay between the germline ends. The DNA of the CDR3 is TGTGCCAGCAGTTACAACCAGGGACGGGGCGGCTACACCTTC. Translating gives CASSYNQGRGGYTF.

The V gene is TRBV18, the J gene TRBJ1-1; D is perhaps TRBD1 (5 bases). The V gene lost 4 bases and the J gene lost 0 bases, with 12 bases spanning the gap. Germline CDR1 and CDR2: KGHSH and LQKENI. The CDR3 is made up of 15 amino acids. In nucleotides, the CDR3 is TGTGCCAGCTCACGGGGGGATGTGTTGAACACTGAAGCTTTCTTT. Translation gives CASSRGDVLNTEAFF.

V is TRBV18 and J is TRBJ2-5, with D uncertain. From germline, CDR1 is KGHSH and CDR2 LQKENI. Trimming stripped 1 base from V and 3 bases from J, with 6 bases between. CDR3 length equals 13 residues. CDR3 amino acids: CASSPLLEETQYF. As DNA, the CDR3 is TGTGCCAGCTCACCACTCCTAGAAGAGACCCAGTACTTC. Looking up the rest from reference TRBV18 and TRBJ2-5 gives the full variable domain: NAGVMQNPRHLVRRRGQEARLRCSPMKGHSHVYWYRQLPEEGLKFMVYLQKENIIDESGMPKERFSAEFPKEGPSILRIQQVVRGDSAAYFCASSPLLEETQYFGPGTRLLVL.

For this clone: At one end the junction does not follow the germline gene, possibly because of a read error. The genes are TRBV6-1 and TRBJ1-1; a possible D gene is TRBD1 (6 bases). Germline V gene sequence: CDR1 MNHNS, CDR2 SASEGT. This CDR3 contains 14 residues. The CDR3 DNA reads TGTGCCATCAGTGAAGGGACACCGAACACTGAAGCTTTCTTT. This encodes CAISEGTPNTEAFF.

The chain combines TRBV11-3 with TRBJ1-1; D not resolved. The CDR3 length is 14 residues. The germline CDR1 and CDR2 sequences are SGHNT and YENEEA. The V end lost 5 bases, the J end lost 0 bases, and 10 bases lay between the germline ends. The CDR3 loop is CASSEQLMNTEAFF. The CDR3 DNA sequence: TGTGCCAGCAGCGAGCAGTTAATGAACACTGAAGCTTTCTTT.

The J gene is TRBJ2-5, the V gene TRBV5-1; 8 positions agree with TRBD2. Germline CDR1 SGHRS, CDR2 YFSETQ. This CDR3 comprises 15 residues. J was trimmed by 4 bases and V by 4 bases; bases with no gene match: 9. CDR3 sequence (DNA): TGCGCCAGCAGCCCAGGCGGGGGGTTAGGAGAGACCCAGTACTTC. This sequence encodes CASSPGGGLGETQYF.

The V call is TRBV19, the J call TRBJ2-6; tentatively, D is TRBD2 (6 bases). Germline lookup yields CDR1 LNHDA and CDR2 SQIVND (reference sequence). The CDR3 has 16 residues. Between the trimmed V and J ends, which lost 6 bases and 4 bases, there was a span of 16 bases. The CDR3 DNA reads TGTGCCAGTAGCCAATCGGGAGTCTCGGGGGCCAACGTCCTGACTTTC. Protein sequence: CASSQSGVSGANVLTF.